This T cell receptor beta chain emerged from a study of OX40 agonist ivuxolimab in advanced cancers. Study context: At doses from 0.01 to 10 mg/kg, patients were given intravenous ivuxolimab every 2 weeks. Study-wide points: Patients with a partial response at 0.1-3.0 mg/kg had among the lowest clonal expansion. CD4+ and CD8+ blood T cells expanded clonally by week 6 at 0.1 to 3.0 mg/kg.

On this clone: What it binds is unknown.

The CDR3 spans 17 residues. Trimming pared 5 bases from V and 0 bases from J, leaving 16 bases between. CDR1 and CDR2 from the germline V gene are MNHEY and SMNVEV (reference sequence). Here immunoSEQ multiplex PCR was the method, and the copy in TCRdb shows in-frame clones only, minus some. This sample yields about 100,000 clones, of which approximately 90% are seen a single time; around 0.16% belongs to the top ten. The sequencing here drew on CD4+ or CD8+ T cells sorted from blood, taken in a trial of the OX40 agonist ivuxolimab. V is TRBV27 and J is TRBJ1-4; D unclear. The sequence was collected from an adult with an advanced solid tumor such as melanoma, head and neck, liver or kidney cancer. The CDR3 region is CASSLLTDRSTNEKLFF. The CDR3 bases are TGTGCCAGCAGTCTCCTAACCGACCGCTCAACTAATGAAAAACTGTTTTTT.